This T cell receptor (beta chain) stems from a study of blood T cell repertoires in COVID-19. Across the study: In each case, the material was cDNA or gDNA derived from T cells, B-cell-depleted T cells, or PBMCs.

Sequencing was performed with immunoSEQ multiplex PCR; in TCRdb, only in-frame clones are kept and a portion is missing. The sample consists of about 68,000 clones, around nine tenths of them appearing once. The receptor's source is a man aged 80 or over with COVID-19, enrolled during active disease. Sequencing was performed on peripheral blood.

CDR3 sequence (DNA): TGTGCCACCAGTGGAACAGACAGGTTGACTAATGAAAAACTGTTTTTT. Encoded protein: CATSGTDRLTNEKLFF. This rearrangement joins TRBV15 to TRBJ1-4, with D possibly matching TRBD1 (6 bases). Trimming shortened V by 6 bases and J by 2 bases, and 16 bases separated the two germline ends. CDR1 and CDR2 from the germline V gene are LNHNV and YYDKDF (reference sequence). This CDR3 contains 16 residues.